This T cell receptor (beta chain) stems from a study of post-analysis software for immune sequencing data. Study findings and constraints: Higher frequency in patients than in controls was seen for roughly five TRBV segments, with TRBV5-6, TRBV5-1 and TRBV20-1 among them.

Libraries were made from TCR beta cDNA, and they carried unique molecular identifiers. TCRdb reanalysed the PCR reads using MiXCR and keeps one entry per CDR3 protein. The data contain about 820,000 distinct CDR3 sequences, 53% of them singletons. With respect to this clonotype: Its antigen is unidentified.

V was clipped by 6 bases and J by 1 base, with 6 bases between them. Germline V gene data show CDR1 as MNHEY and CDR2 as SVGAGI. This CDR3 is built from 12 residues. V and J are TRBV6-5 and TRBJ1-2; D not certain. Sequenced sample: blood. The receptor was isolated from a girl aged 5-17 years with multiple sclerosis. CDR3 sequence: CASRGFNYGYTF. Written as DNA, the CDR3 is TGTGCCAGCAGGGGCTTTAACTATGGCTACACCTTC.